This T cell receptor beta chain stems from a study of cytomegalovirus exposure and HLA in healthy donors. About the study: In a later analysis, the roughly 120 validation repertoires were reported to have used the same platform as the approximately 690 first-cohort repertoires.

The study, taken as a whole, reports: It was found in a later analysis that first-cohort TCR clusters tended to co-occur in the 120 validation repertoires. In vitro, a few CMV-associated chains proved specific for CMV antigens.

It was the approximately 120-subject validation cohort, separate from the roughly 700-subject first cohort, to which the donors belonged. As regards this clone: Antigen specificity is unknown.

Measured with immunoSEQ multiplex PCR; TCRdb has only the in-frame clones, and not every one. The sample carries 85,000 to 95,000 clones, about 96% recorded once. The sample was PBMCs. This receptor was identified in a man younger than 30 in good health and CMV-seronegative.

Here the CDR3 DNA reads TGTGCCAGCAGTCCCAGGTTGGGCACCGGGGAGCTGTTTTTT. It codes for CASSPRLGTGELFF. This chain uses TRBV6-5 with TRBJ2-2; D gene ambiguous. This CDR3 is built from 14 residues. The V end lost 5 bases, the J end lost 4 bases, and 11 bases lay between the germline ends. CDR1 and CDR2 from the germline V gene are MNHEY and SVGAGI.